The 20 T cell receptor beta chains presented below share a single source sample, sequenced in a study of OX40 agonist ivuxolimab in advanced cancers. The method was immunoSEQ multiplex PCR; TCRdb's version includes in-frame clones alone and lacks a portion of them. The sample carries tens of thousands of clones, approximately 89% recorded once. Sequencing used CD4+ or CD8+ T cells sorted from blood, obtained in a trial of the OX40 agonist ivuxolimab. The receptors here all came from an adult with an advanced solid tumor such as melanoma, head and neck, liver or kidney cancer.

This chain links TRBV18 with TRBJ2-7; TRBD1 matches at 10 bases. CDR1 is KGHSH and CDR2 is LQKENI in the germline V gene. The CDR3 has 15 amino acids. V was pared by 3 bases and J by 5 bases, with 7 bases of the junction left unmatched. CDR3 bases: TGTGCCAGCTCACCGACCGAGGGACAGGGGAACGAGCAGTACTTC. It yields the protein CASSPTEGQGNEQYF.

The chain uses TRBV28 and TRBJ2-7; TRBD2 matches 14 bases. With V trimmed by 6 bases and J by 10 bases, 11 bases remained unmatched. Per germline, CDR1 MDHEN and CDR2 SYDVKM. This CDR3 contains 15 residues. The CDR3 protein is CASRQTSGREFIQYF. Here the CDR3 DNA reads TGTGCCAGCAGACAGACTAGCGGGAGGGAGTTTATCCAGTACTTC.

The J gene is TRBJ1-2, the V gene TRBV4-3; D is unresolved. Germline loops: CDR1 LGHNA, CDR2 YSLEER. This CDR3 region has 13 residues. Trimming left V 4 bases short and J 4 bases short, with 10 bases between. This chain's CDR3 is CASSPAVAYGYTF. DNA for the CDR3: TGCGCCAGCAGCCCGGCTGTGGCCTATGGCTACACCTTC.

V and J are TRBV7-6 and TRBJ2-1; D gene ambiguous. V lost 1 base and J lost 5, with 9 bases in between. Germline loops: CDR1 SGHVS, CDR2 FNYEAQ. The CDR3 has 14 residues. The chain's CDR3 is CASSLGLRHNEQFF. Written as DNA, the CDR3 is TGTGCCAGCAGCTTAGGGTTGCGGCACAATGAGCAGTTCTTC.

The rearrangement links TRBV27 to TRBJ1-1; the D gene is possibly TRBD1 (6 bases). Germline V gene data show CDR1 as MNHEY and CDR2 as SMNVEV (reference sequence). V lost 5 bases and J 6 bases, leaving 16 bases between the germline ends. CDR3 length equals 14 residues. CDR3 residues: CASSGDILRAEAFF. In DNA form, the CDR3 reads TGTGCCAGCAGTGGGGACATCCTACGTGCTGAAGCTTTCTTT.

The chain uses TRBV27 and TRBJ2-2, with 7 positions matching TRBD2. The germline CDR1 and CDR2 sequences are MNHEY and SMNVEV (reference sequence). The CDR3 is 15 residues long. J gave up 5 bases and V 5 bases, and 8 bases lay outside the gene matches. The CDR3 protein is CASSPSGGDTGELFF. The CDR3 DNA reads as TGTGCCAGCAGTCCCTCGGGAGGCGATACCGGGGAGCTGTTTTTT.

The chain has TRBV11-2 and TRBJ2-3; no clear D. The CDR3 runs to 13 residues. CDR1 and CDR2 from the germline V gene are SGHAT and FQNNGV. Trimming left V 0 bases short and J 5 bases short, with 6 bases between. CDR3: CASSLDLRDTQYF. The CDR3 nucleotides read TGTGCCAGCAGCTTAGATCTCAGAGATACGCAGTATTTT.

The chain is built from TRBV29-1 and TRBJ2-7; 9 nucleotides line up with TRBD2. The germline gives CDR1 SQVTM, CDR2 ANQGSEA. The CDR3 consists of 13 residues. V was clipped by 6 bases and J by 5 bases; unmatched bases: 8. CDR3 nucleotides: TGCAGCGTAATAACTAGCGGGCTACACGAGCAGTACTTC. It is translated as CSVITSGLHEQYF.

V and J are TRBV11-2 and TRBJ2-4; TRBD2 might be the D (6 bases). V lost 6 bases and J lost 0, with 9 bases in between. Germline lookup yields CDR1 SGHAT and CDR2 FQNNGV. The CDR3 sequence is 14 residues long. The DNA of the CDR3 is TGTGCCAGCAGACTCGGGAGAGCCAAAAACATTCAGTACTTC. This gives the protein CASRLGRAKNIQYF.

The chain carries TRBV2 and TRBJ2-7; 8 bases line up with TRBD2. V shed 3 bases, J shed 3 bases, and the junction held 10 bases outside the gene matches. Germline assignment: CDR1 SNHLY and CDR2 FYNNEI. The CDR3 spans 16 residues. This CDR3 is CASSDFSGGAGYEQYF. CDR3 in DNA: TGTGCCAGCAGTGATTTTTCCGGGGGGGCGGGCTACGAGCAGTACTTC.

The V and J genes are TRBV28 and TRBJ2-5; the match to TRBD2 covers 13 bases. Near its end, the DNA agrees better with TRBJ2-7, so the J call may be wrong. CDR1 MDHEN and CDR2 SYDVKM come from the germline V gene. The CDR3 consists of 15 residues. CDR3 sequence (DNA): TGTGCCAGCAGTTTAGCACTAGCGGGAGGGGACGAGCAGTACTTC. It encodes CASSLALAGGDEQYF.

A few counts support this clone. The rearrangement uses TRBV6-4 and TRBJ2-1, with 12 bases matching TRBD2. Germline CDR1 reads MRHNA; CDR2 reads SNTAGT. The V segment lost 2 bases and the J segment 4 bases; nucleotides outside the gene matches: 0. This CDR3 comprises 15 residues. CDR3 coding DNA: TGTGCCAGCAGTGACGGGACTAGCGGGTACAATGAGCAGTTCTTC. Protein sequence: CASSDGTSGYNEQFF.

This sequence joins TRBV9 and TRBJ1-4; D uncertain. CDR1 is SGDLS and CDR2 is YYNGEE in the germline V gene. V lost 3 bases and J 13 bases, leaving 16 bases between the germline ends. CDR3 length: 13 amino acids. CDR3 amino acids: CASSAPPGSTLFF. Written as DNA, the CDR3 is TGTGCCAGCAGCGCCCCTCCGGGCAGCACACTGTTTTTT.

CDR3 region: CASSDMNRGEQFF. The DNA for the CDR3 is TGTGCCAGCAGTGACATGAATAGGGGTGAGCAGTTCTTC. The J gene is TRBJ2-1, the V gene TRBV6-4; D is perhaps TRBD1 (5 bases). Germline CDR1 and CDR2: MRHNA and SNTAGT. Trimming pared 2 bases from V and 9 bases from J, leaving 11 bases between. The CDR3 has 13 residues.

The chain employs TRBV5-4 and TRBJ2-1, with 7 nucleotides matching TRBD1. CDR3 length: 18 residues. Unmatched junction bases numbered 16, after V lost 2 bases and J lost 5 bases. Germline-derived CDR1 and CDR2 are SGHNT and YYREEE (reference sequence). The CDR3 sequence is CASSFKLYPTGTNNEQFF. In DNA form, the CDR3 reads TGTGCCAGCAGCTTTAAGCTTTATCCGACAGGGACCAACAATGAGCAGTTCTTC.

The gene calls are TRBV7-8 and TRBJ2-7, with 7 positions matching TRBD1. J gave up 2 bases and V 5 bases, and 12 bases lay outside the gene matches. Germline V gene data show CDR1 as SGHVS and CDR2 as FQNEAQ. This CDR3 has 16 residues. Here the CDR3 DNA reads TGTGCCAGCAGCGCCCACGGGGACAGCTCGACCTACGAGCAGTACTTC. Translating it yields CASSAHGDSSTYEQYF.

This chain connects TRBV6-4 to TRBJ2-2, with D possibly TRBD2 on 5 matching bases. The germline gives CDR1 MRHNA, CDR2 SNTAGT. Trimming shortened V by 1 base and J by 7 bases, and 10 bases separated the two germline ends. The CDR3 is made up of 14 amino acids. This CDR3 is CASSDLASFGELFF. The CDR3 DNA reads as TGTGCCAGCAGTGACTTAGCGTCCTTCGGGGAGCTGTTTTTT.

The chain couples TRBV4-3 to TRBJ2-1; D remains unclear. CDR1 is LGHNA and CDR2 is YSLEER in the germline V gene. The length of the CDR3 is 13 residues. V was trimmed by 5 bases and J by 6 bases, leaving 11 bases between them. CDR3: CASSYYLINEQFF. The CDR3 coding sequence is TGCGCCAGCAGCTACTATCTCATCAATGAGCAGTTCTTC.

This clone was counted at least ten times. The V gene is TRBV7-8, the J gene TRBJ2-7, with D unresolved. The CDR3 runs to 13 residues. Germline loops: CDR1 SGHVS, CDR2 FQNEAQ. Between the trimmed V and J ends, which lost 1 base and 7 bases, there was a span of 11 bases. CDR3 coding DNA: TGTGCCAGCAGCTTAGGTCTAGACGGAGAGCAGTACTTC. Translating gives CASSLGLDGEQYF.

The rearrangement links TRBV4-3 to TRBJ2-2; D is unresolved. The CDR3 consists of 17 residues. V shed 1 base and J shed 3 bases, with 15 bases lying between them. Germline CDR1 and CDR2: LGHNA and YSLEER. This CDR3 is CASSQGSAYRYTGELFF. CDR3 DNA: TGCGCCAGCAGCCAAGGTTCGGCCTACAGATACACCGGGGAGCTGTTTTTT.